The subject of this entry is one T cell receptor (beta chain). Its antigen is not known. These data originate in a study of T cells after yellow fever vaccination. About the study: For low cell numbers, libraries were made with SMART-Seq v4 Ultra Low Input. Notes on the study in general: It was a small share of clonotypes that appeared in both CD4 and CD8 compartments. Weaker, the secondary response had a peak occurring faster, on day 5 versus 15.

5'RACE template switching produced TCR cDNA carrying a universal primer site and UMIs. TCRdb called the 5' RACE reads again in MiXCR, with one record for every CDR3 protein. Here the sample spans roughly 50,000 distinct CDR3 sequences, about 7.9% being singletons. Per germline, CDR1 MNHEY and CDR2 SVGEGT. Trimming removed 2 bases at V and 0 bases at J, with 4 bases between. CDR3 length equals 13 residues. The chain uses TRBV6-2 or TRBV6-3 and TRBJ1-1; D call uncertain. Specimen: CD8+ T cells sorted from PBMCs, collected more than 13 days after the first yellow fever vaccination. The sequence came from a young man who received the YFV17D yellow fever vaccine. CDR3 region: CASSYKMNTEAFF. The CDR3 coding sequence is TGTGCCAGCAGTTACAAGATGAACACTGAAGCTTTCTTT.